The entry below gives a single TCR beta chain sequence along with its context. Its matching antigen is unknown. The study ran its PCR with 60 Vbeta and 13 Jbeta primers. The protocol was immunoSEQ multiplex PCR, while the TCRdb copy is restricted to in-frame clones and leaves out a portion. The table lists under 150,000 clones. V trimming: 6 bases; J trimming: 6 bases; junction bases outside the gene matches: 9. The CDR3 has 13 amino acids. Germline CDR1 is SQVTM and CDR2 is ANQGSEA. The data originate from a study of cytomegalovirus exposure and HLA in healthy donors. Overall study findings and caveats: Some TCR beta chains (roughly 150 of them) were listed as cytomegalovirus-associated.

This sequence was found in a woman in her thirties or forties in good health and CMV-seronegative. The rearrangement joins TRBV29-1 to TRBJ2-7; 9 bases are a match to TRBD1. The sample comprised PBMCs. The CDR3 nucleotides are TGCAGCGTCCACCCGGACAGGGGAGGCGAGCAGTACTTC. This gives the protein CSVHPDRGGEQYF.